The clone carrying this T cell receptor beta chain was recorded many times. Every TCR cDNA molecule bore its own unique molecular identifier. TCRdb re-called the 5' RACE reads with MiXCR, one entry per CDR3 protein. In the table there are more than 30,000 distinct CDR3 sequences, approximately 5.5% of which are singletons. The data belong to a study of spatial heterogeneity in lung cancer. Study background: Across the raw uncorrected reads, a unique TCR and UMI combination was observed, on average, more than ten times.

Trimming left V 4 bases short and J 2 bases short, with 12 bases between. The CDR3 spans 14 residues. The germline gives CDR1 SGHRS, CDR2 YFSETQ. Time point in this sample: sample taken at primary tumor resection. Unsorted whole RNA samples from tumor, nontumor lung or frozen PBMC were sequenced. A total of fewer than 80 untreated early-stage non-small cell lung cancer patients served as donors. The sequenced sample was PBMCs, obtained at surgery. The receptor was derived from a male donor with early-stage non-small cell lung cancer. The chain uses TRBV5-1 and TRBJ1-1; D gene unclear. The CDR3 region has the DNA TGCGCCAGCAGCCCTAGAGGGATTAACACTGAAGCTTTCTTT. As protein: CASSPRGINTEAFF.